Following are 7 T cell receptor beta chains from one sample sequenced in a study of cytomegalovirus exposure and HLA in healthy donors. The PCR contained 60 Vbeta and 13 Jbeta primers. The data were produced by immunoSEQ multiplex PCR, yet TCRdb's version contains in-frame clones alone and is incomplete. The data hold some 110,000 clones, with 75% observed a single time. Material: PBMCs. The origin of the receptors is a man aged 35 to 55 in good health and CMV-seronegative.

This clone was recorded a few times. The genes are TRBV28 and TRBJ2-5, with 8 bases matching TRBD2. The CDR3 contains 15 residues. Germline V gene lookup returns CDR1 MDHEN and CDR2 SYDVKM. V trimming: 7 bases; J trimming: 2 bases; junction bases outside the gene matches: 9. The CDR3: CASTTYSGAQETQYF. The CDR3 coding sequence is TGTGCCAGCACCACTTATAGCGGGGCTCAAGAGACCCAGTACTTC.

Here the CDR3 DNA reads TGTGCCAGCAGCTTGGGAAGGACAGGGGATAGAATGAACACTGAAGCTTTCTTT. Translation: CASSLGRTGDRMNTEAFF. The chain couples TRBV5-4 to TRBJ1-1, with 9 bases lining up with TRBD1. The germline V gene encodes CDR1 SGHNT and CDR2 YYREEE (reference sequence). The CDR3 extends over 18 amino acids. The junction had 9 bases not matched to a gene; V was cut back by 0 bases and J by 0 bases.

This clone is a singleton in its sample. This sequence joins TRBV7-6 and TRBJ2-7; TRBD2 agrees at 11 bases. Germline-derived CDR1 and CDR2 are SGHVS and FNYEAQ. The junction had 9 bases not matched to a gene; V was cut back by 5 bases and J by 6 bases. This CDR3 is built from 15 residues. CDR3 amino acids: CASSGRPGLAGEQYF. In DNA, the CDR3 is TGTGCCAGCAGCGGACGGCCCGGACTAGCGGGCGAGCAGTACTTC.

The chain is built from TRBV5-1 and TRBJ2-7, with 7 bases aligning to TRBD2. V dropped 3 bases and J dropped 2; count of bases not matched to a gene: 14. The length of the CDR3 is 17 residues. Germline CDR1 reads SGHRS; CDR2 reads YFSETQ. CDR3 in amino acids: CASSWRSGTGITYEQYF. The CDR3 region has the DNA TGCGCCAGCAGCTGGAGAAGCGGGACCGGCATTACCTACGAGCAGTACTTC.

The chain uses TRBV15 and TRBJ1-5, with 11 positions matching TRBD1. The CDR3 contains 15 residues. Per the germline V gene, CDR1 is LNHNV and CDR2 is YYDKDF (reference sequence). V shed 1 base and J 9 bases; nucleotides not matched to a gene: 5. CDR3 in amino acids: CATSRGGQGAMPQHF. CDR3 DNA sequence: TGTGCCACCAGCAGAGGCGGACAGGGGGCGATGCCCCAGCATTTT.

CDR3 coding DNA: TGTGCCAGCAGTTACGCGGGGGGGCGGGAGACCCAGTACTTC. This translates into CASSYAGGRETQYF. The chain uses TRBV6-5 and TRBJ2-5; 9 nucleotides agree with TRBD2. The J segment lost 5 bases and the V segment lost 2 bases, leaving 3 bases of the junction unmatched. The CDR3 contains 14 residues. Germline assignment: CDR1 MNHEY and CDR2 SVGAGI.

J is TRBJ2-2 and V is TRBV5-4, with D possibly being TRBD2 (7 bases). CDR3 length equals 16 residues. Germline-derived CDR1 and CDR2 are SGHNT and YYREEE (reference sequence). V was pared by 2 bases and J by 2 bases, with 13 bases between. The CDR3 coding sequence is TGTGCCAGCAGCTTTGGTGGGGGGGCCAACACCGGGGAGCTGTTTTTT. It encodes CASSFGGGANTGELFF. The full variable domain, with the rest looked up from reference TRBV5-4 and TRBJ2-2, is ETGVTQSPTHLIKTRGQQVTLRCSSQSGHNTVSWYQQALGQGPQFIFQYYREEENGRGNFPPRFSGLQFPNYSSELNVNALELDDSALYLCASSFGGGANTGELFFGEGSRLTVL.